Below are 28 T cell receptor beta chains sequenced from a single sample in a study of blood T cells in healthy people across ages. A second roughly 6 to 12 cycle PCR used barcoded and J-beta primers. TCRdb re-called the 5' RACE reads through MiXCR, storing one row per CDR3 protein. The sample includes 790,000 or so distinct CDR3 sequences, less than 60% of them seen just once. The specimen sequenced was blood. All receptors derive from an older man in good health.

The rearrangement uses TRBV29-1 and TRBJ2-4; tentative D call: TRBD1 (6 bases). Deletions cut 5 bases from V and 2 bases from J, with 16 bases between. Germline V gives CDR1 SQVTM, CDR2 ANQGSEA. The CDR3 spans 15 residues. CDR3 in DNA: TGCAGCGTTCAAGGTGGACAGCGTACCAAAAACATTCAGTACTTC. This encodes CSVQGGQRTKNIQYF.

The chain recombines TRBV20-1 with TRBJ2-1; 8 nucleotides agree with TRBD2. The V segment lost 6 bases and the J segment 0 bases; nucleotides outside the gene matches: 16. This CDR3 is 18 amino acids long. Germline CDR1 is DFQATT and CDR2 is SNEGSKA (reference sequence). The CDR3 bases are TGCAGTGCCGCCGCGGGCGGGAGGACCCTGAGCTCCTACAATGAGCAGTTCTTC. Protein product: CSAAAGGRTLSSYNEQFF.

The rearrangement uses TRBV20-1 and TRBJ2-7; no firm D call. CDR1 is DFQATT and CDR2 is SNEGSKA in the germline V gene (reference sequence). The CDR3 contains 15 residues. The V end was cut by 1 base, the J end by 0 bases, with 13 bases between. This CDR3 is CSARVSPQSSYEQYF. CDR3 DNA sequence: TGCAGTGCTAGAGTGTCACCCCAAAGCTCCTACGAGCAGTACTTC.

In its sample, this clonotype was seen many times. The CDR3 loop is CASSSSGSPYNEQYF. CDR3 nucleotides: TGTGCCAGCAGCTCTAGCGGGAGCCCCTACAATGAGCAGTACTTC. The gene calls are TRBV7-2 and TRBJ2-1; 10 nucleotides line up with TRBD2. TRBJ2-7 explains the end of the DNA better; the J call may be wrong. There are 15 residues in the CDR3. Per the germline V gene, CDR1 is SGHTA and CDR2 is FQGNSA.

The chain recombines TRBV24-1 with TRBJ2-5, with 10 bases aligning to TRBD1. V lost 9 bases to trimming and J lost 3 bases; unmatched junction nucleotides: 3. The CDR3 loop spans 13 amino acids. The V gene's germline CDR1 is KGHDR and CDR2 SFDVKD. DNA for the CDR3: TGTGCCACCGGACAGGGGGGAGAAGAGACCCAGTACTTC. It specifies CATGQGGEETQYF.

CDR3 in amino acids: CASSLVWLAGHEQYF. The CDR3 region has the DNA TGTGCCAGCAGCTTAGTGTGGCTAGCGGGACACGAGCAGTACTTC. The chain couples TRBV7-2 to TRBJ2-4; 9 nucleotides agree with TRBD2. The DNA matches TRBJ2-7 better at its end, which makes the J call doubtful. Germline CDR1 is SGHTA and CDR2 is FQGNSA. The CDR3 runs 15 residues.

The chain couples TRBV27 to TRBJ2-3; no reliable D call. Germline loops: CDR1 MNHEY, CDR2 SMNVEV (reference sequence). This CDR3 has 13 amino acids. V was pared by 7 bases and J by 4 bases, with 12 bases between. This CDR3 reads CASIKTGADTQYF. The CDR3 DNA follows: TGTGCCAGCATCAAAACGGGCGCAGATACGCAGTATTTT.

This sequence joins TRBV27 and TRBJ1-5, with TRBD1 matching over 11 bases. CDR1 MNHEY and CDR2 SMNVEV come from the germline V gene (reference sequence). There are 16 residues in the CDR3. The V segment lost 4 bases and the J segment 4 bases; nucleotides outside the gene matches: 6. The CDR3 DNA is TGTGCCAGCAGTTCCCAAGGACAGGGGGCGAATCAGCCCCAGCATTTT. This sequence encodes CASSSQGQGANQPQHF.

V usage is TRBV20-1 and J usage is TRBJ2-1, with 9 bases aligning to TRBD2. This CDR3 has 18 amino acids. Germline V CDR1 and CDR2: DFQATT, SNEGSKA (reference sequence). The V segment lost 5 bases and the J segment 1 base; nucleotides outside the gene matches: 15. The CDR3 loop reads CSAPPAAGGPFSYNEQFF. Here the CDR3 DNA reads TGCAGTGCTCCCCCGGCCGCGGGAGGGCCTTTTTCCTACAATGAGCAGTTCTTC.

This sequence joins TRBV30 and TRBJ2-2; no definite D call. Germline V gene sequence: CDR1 GTSNPN, CDR2 SVGIG (reference sequence). This CDR3 has 12 amino acids. Trimming took 1 base from V and 7 from J, leaving 7 bases between them. This chain's CDR3 is CAWSDGRGELFF. The CDR3 coding sequence is TGTGCCTGGAGTGATGGTCGCGGGGAGCTGTTTTTT.

The V call is TRBV20-1, the J call TRBJ2-5; TRBD2 matches at 10 bases. With the DNA end fitting TRBJ2-7 better, the J assignment may be wrong. Germline V CDR1 and CDR2: DFQATT, SNEGSKA (reference sequence). This CDR3 has 15 amino acids. CDR3 amino acids: CSARDPRTSGYEQYF. The CDR3 bases are TGCAGTGCTAGAGATCCTCGGACTAGCGGCTACGAGCAGTACTTC.

The rearrangement uses TRBV20-1 and TRBJ2-5, with D maybe TRBD1 (6 bases). The CDR3 runs to 14 residues. Germline V gives CDR1 DFQATT, CDR2 SNEGSKA (reference sequence). V dropped 6 bases and J dropped 4 bases, with 18 bases sitting between them. The CDR3 spells CSASQQGHRETQYF. The CDR3 DNA reads as TGCAGTGCCAGTCAACAGGGTCACCGAGAGACCCAGTACTTC.

The chain recombines TRBV12-3 or TRBV12-4 with TRBJ2-3; D is tentatively TRBD1 or TRBD2 (5 bases each). V lost 3 bases and J lost 3, with 10 bases in between. The CDR3 runs 14 residues. The CDR3 here is CASSFRERTDTQYF. In nucleotides, the CDR3 is TGTGCCAGCAGTTTCAGGGAGCGGACAGATACGCAGTATTTT.

The V and J genes are TRBV11-2 and TRBJ2-4, with D unclear. CDR1 is SGHAT and CDR2 is FQNNGV in the germline V gene. V lost 5 bases, J lost 13 bases, and 27 bases lay in between. This CDR3 is built from 16 residues. CDR3 DNA sequence: TGTGCCAGCAGCCTTATAGGCGGCATCTCCTACAATGAGCAGTACTTC. Amino acids: CASSLIGGISYNEQYF.

This clonotype has just a few counts. The V call is TRBV12-3 or TRBV12-4, the J call TRBJ2-7; possibly TRBD2 for D (5 bases). V was shortened by 2 bases and J by 0 bases, with 11 bases between the two germline ends. The CDR3 extends over 15 amino acids. DNA for the CDR3: TGTGCCAGCAGTTTAAGGCGACTAAGCTCCTACGAGCAGTACTTC. As protein: CASSLRRLSSYEQYF.

There are a few counts of this clonotype. The chain joins TRBV20-1 to TRBJ1-5, with D possibly matching TRBD1 (5 bases). Per the germline V gene, CDR1 is DFQATT and CDR2 is SNEGSKA (reference sequence). The CDR3 loop spans 14 amino acids. The V gene lost 1 base and the J gene lost 0 bases, with 7 bases spanning the gap. The CDR3 loop is CSARGTYSNQPQHF. The CDR3, as DNA: TGCAGTGCTAGAGGGACATATAGCAATCAGCCCCAGCATTTT.

The chain links TRBV20-1 to TRBJ1-2; 8 nucleotides agree with TRBD1. Losses at the gene ends were 6 bases for V and 1 base for J; bases not matched to a gene: 13. Germline-derived CDR1 and CDR2 are DFQATT and SNEGSKA (reference sequence). The CDR3 runs 16 residues. The CDR3 loop reads CSAPGGANTFNYGYTF. CDR3 in DNA: TGCAGTGCCCCAGGGGGCGCGAACACCTTTAACTATGGCTACACCTTC.

The chain employs TRBV29-1 and TRBJ2-7, with TRBD2 matching over 8 bases. The CDR3 consists of 15 residues. V shed 0 bases and J 3 bases; nucleotides not matched to a gene: 7. Germline V CDR1 and CDR2: SQVTM, ANQGSEA. The CDR3 is CSVEEGTRGFYEQYF. DNA for the CDR3: TGCAGCGTTGAAGAAGGGACTAGGGGTTTCTACGAGCAGTACTTC.

This clonotype was detected once. The rearrangement joins TRBV20-1 to TRBJ2-7; the match to TRBD1 covers 11 bases. The J call may be mistaken, given a closer DNA end match to TRBJ2-4. This CDR3 comprises 16 residues. Germline V gene lookup returns CDR1 DFQATT and CDR2 SNEGSKA (reference sequence). The CDR3 reads CSAGETGQGVRDIQYF. In DNA form, the CDR3 reads TGCAGTGCTGGGGAAACGGGACAGGGGGTTAGGGACATTCAGTACTTC.

This clonotype has at least ten counts. The rearrangement links TRBV4-2 to TRBJ1-5, with a tentative D call TRBD1 (6 bases). The CDR3 has 18 residues. V shed 2 bases and J shed 1 base, with 18 bases lying between them. Germline V gene data show CDR1 as LGHNA and CDR2 as YNFKEQ. CDR3 in DNA: TGTGCCAGCAGCCAATTACCAGGGGAGCGGGAGAGCAATCAGCCCCAGCATTTT. As protein: CASSQLPGERESNQPQHF.

The CDR3 region is CASGTFAGGPETQYF. In DNA form, the CDR3 reads TGTGCCAGCGGTACTTTTGCGGGAGGCCCGGAGACCCAGTACTTC. The chain combines TRBV27 with TRBJ2-5; 8 bases fit TRBD2. The CDR3 runs 15 residues. Germline CDR1 is MNHEY and CDR2 is SMNVEV (reference sequence). V lost 8 bases, J lost 5 bases, and 13 bases stayed unmatched.

This clonotype came up once. The rearrangement joins TRBV28 to TRBJ1-2; the D gene is possibly TRBD1 (5 bases). The CDR3 is 12 amino acids. Trimming left V 8 bases short and J 8 bases short, with 15 bases between. CDR1 is MDHEN and CDR2 is SYDVKM in the germline V gene. CDR3 protein: CASGADRGGYTF. The CDR3 DNA reads TGTGCCAGCGGAGCCGATCGGGGGGGCTACACCTTC.

This rearrangement joins TRBV7-2 to TRBJ2-7; 9 positions match TRBD2. The V gene's germline CDR1 is SGHTA and CDR2 FQGNSA. The CDR3 sequence is 15 residues long. Trimming removed 5 bases from V and 4 bases from J; junction bases left unmatched: 9. The chain's CDR3 is CASSQGSGRRYEQYF. CDR3 DNA: TGTGCCAGCAGCCAGGGCAGCGGGAGGCGATACGAGCAGTACTTC.

This clonotype was seen a handful of times. The chain employs TRBV20-1 and TRBJ2-7; TRBD1 matches 10 bases. The J call may be mistaken, given a closer DNA end match to TRBJ2-5. The CDR3 consists of 17 residues. Germline CDR1 reads DFQATT; CDR2 reads SNEGSKA (reference sequence). The CDR3 loop reads CSARDEKSGTGEETQYF. DNA of the CDR3: TGCAGTGCTAGAGATGAAAAATCCGGGACAGGGGAGGAGACCCAGTACTTC.

This clonotype has just a few counts. In DNA, the CDR3 is TGTGCCAGCACCCCACGAGGGGGCTGGGCAGATACGCAGTATTTT. It yields the protein CASTPRGGWADTQYF. This chain joins TRBV12-3 or TRBV12-4 and TRBJ2-3; 7 positions agree with TRBD1. The trim removed 7 bases at V and 4 bases at J, leaving 11 bases unmatched. CDR3 size: 15 residues.

The J gene is TRBJ2-7, the V gene TRBV20-1, with TRBD1 as a possible D gene (5 bases). Germline lookup yields CDR1 DFQATT and CDR2 SNEGSKA (reference sequence). The CDR3 runs 13 residues. Trimming took off 5 bases at V and 2 bases at J, with 13 bases between the two ends. The CDR3 DNA follows: TGCAGTGCTCTGGACAAATCAGCCTACGAGCAGTACTTC. Residues: CSALDKSAYEQYF.

The table lists this clonotype with a count of one. The chain links TRBV6-5 to TRBJ1-1, with D possibly matching TRBD1 (5 bases). The length of the CDR3 is 16 residues. Trimming removed 0 bases at V and 11 bases at J, with 22 bases between. Germline V lookup: CDR1 MNHEY, CDR2 SVGAGI. The CDR3: CASSYSGGQGGIPAFF. The CDR3, as DNA: TGTGCCAGCAGTTACTCGGGCGGGCAGGGAGGAATCCCCGCTTTCTTT.

The chain employs TRBV28 and TRBJ1-2; 7 nucleotides line up with TRBD1. Per the germline V gene, CDR1 is MDHEN and CDR2 is SYDVKM. The CDR3 contains 17 residues. With V trimmed by 2 bases and J by 0 bases, 9 bases remained unmatched. CDR3 in amino acids: CASSLPGQLSANYGYTF. The CDR3 DNA follows: TGTGCCAGCAGTTTACCGGGACAGCTCTCAGCTAACTATGGCTACACCTTC.